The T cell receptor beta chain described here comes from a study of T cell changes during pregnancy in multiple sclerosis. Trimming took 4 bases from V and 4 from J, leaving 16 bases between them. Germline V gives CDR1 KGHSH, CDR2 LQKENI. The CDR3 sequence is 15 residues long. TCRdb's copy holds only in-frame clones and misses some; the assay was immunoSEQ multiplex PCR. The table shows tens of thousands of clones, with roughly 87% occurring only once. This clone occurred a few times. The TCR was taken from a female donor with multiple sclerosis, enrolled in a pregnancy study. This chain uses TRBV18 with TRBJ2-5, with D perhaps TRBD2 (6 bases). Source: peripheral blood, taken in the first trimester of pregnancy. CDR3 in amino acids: CASSLVAGPPETQYF. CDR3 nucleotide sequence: TGTGCCAGCTCACTCGTTGCGGGACCGCCAGAGACCCAGTACTTC.